The 5 T cell receptor beta chains listed next were all sequenced from one sample in a study of memory CD4+ T cells and cytomegalovirus serostatus. The sort gate was single viable CD3+CD4+CD8-CD45RO+ cells for memory CD4+ T cells. Data came from immunoSEQ multiplex PCR; TCRdb stores just in-frame clones and leaves some out. The repertoire holds fewer than 90,000 clones, with about 78% as singletons. The specimen was memory CD4+ T cells from blood. The receptors were gathered from an adult in good health and CMV-seropositive.

The CDR3 loop reads CATSRDSATLAGVQETQYF. Written as DNA, the CDR3 is TGTGCCACCAGCAGAGATTCGGCCACACTAGCGGGGGTTCAAGAGACCCAGTACTTC. The chain recombines TRBV15 with TRBJ2-5, with 11 bases fitting TRBD2. CDR1 and CDR2 (germline): LNHNV, YYDKDF (reference sequence). This CDR3 is built from 19 residues. Losses at the gene ends were 0 bases for V and 2 bases for J; bases not matched to a gene: 11.

J is TRBJ2-3 and V is TRBV19; no clear D gene. The CDR3 totals 14 residues. V lost 11 bases to trimming and J lost 2 bases, with 17 bases between them. CDR1 is LNHDA, CDR2 SQIVND, per germline (reference sequence). The CDR3: CACVDVGYTDTQYF. The CDR3 DNA is TGTGCCTGCGTGGACGTGGGATACACAGATACGCAGTATTTT. Variable domain in full (rest from reference TRBV19 and TRBJ2-3): DGGITQSPKYLFRKEGQNVTLSCEQNLNHDAMYWYRQDPGQGLRLIYYSQIVNDFQKGDIAEGYSVSREKKESFPLTVTSAQKNPTAFYLCACVDVGYTDTQYFGPGTRLTVL.

In DNA, the CDR3 is TGTGCCAGTAGGCCGGGGACAACAGTCGAAAAACTGTTTTTT. Protein: CASRPGTTVEKLFF. The V call is TRBV19, the J call TRBJ1-4, with TRBD1 as a possible D gene (6 bases). V was pared by 6 bases and J by 8 bases, with 16 bases between. Per the germline V gene, CDR1 is LNHDA and CDR2 is SQIVND (reference sequence). CDR3 size: 14 residues.

The chain joins TRBV19 to TRBJ1-1, with D possibly being TRBD1 (6 bases). This CDR3 contains 14 residues. Germline assignment: CDR1 LNHDA and CDR2 SQIVND (reference sequence). The V end lost 5 bases, the J end lost 9 bases, and 19 bases lay between the germline ends. The CDR3 DNA reads TGTGCCAGTAGTGCGGGGGGGCGGGAGGTGAAAGCTTTCTTT. It codes for CASSAGGREVKAFF.

The DNA of the CDR3 is TGCAGCGCCAGAGATAACTATGGCTACACCTTC. Translating it yields CSARDNYGYTF. This chain uses TRBV29-1 with TRBJ1-2; D is uncertain. The CDR3 length is 11 residues. The V gene lost 7 bases and the J gene lost 1 base, with 7 bases spanning the gap. Germline V gives CDR1 SQVTM, CDR2 ANQGSEA.